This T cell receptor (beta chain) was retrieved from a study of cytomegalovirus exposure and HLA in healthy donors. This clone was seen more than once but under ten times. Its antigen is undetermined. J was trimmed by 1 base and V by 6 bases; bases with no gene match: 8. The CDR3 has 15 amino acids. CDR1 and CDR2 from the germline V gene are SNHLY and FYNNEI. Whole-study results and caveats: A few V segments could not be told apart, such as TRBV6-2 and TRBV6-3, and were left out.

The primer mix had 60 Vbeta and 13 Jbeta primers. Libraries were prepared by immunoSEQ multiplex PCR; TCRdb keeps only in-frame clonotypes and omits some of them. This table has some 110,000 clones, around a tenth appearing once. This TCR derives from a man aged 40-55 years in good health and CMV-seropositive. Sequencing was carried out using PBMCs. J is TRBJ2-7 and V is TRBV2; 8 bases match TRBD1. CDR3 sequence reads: CASRGAGGESYEQYF. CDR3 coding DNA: TGTGCCAGCAGGGGCGCAGGGGGCGAGTCCTACGAGCAGTACTTC.